One T cell receptor beta chain is described in this entry. Its antigen is currently unknown. The V gene lost 7 bases and the J gene lost 3 bases, with 24 bases spanning the gap. From germline, CDR1 is LNHDA and CDR2 SQIVND (reference sequence). This CDR3 is 17 amino acids long. These data are taken from a study of graft-versus-host responses after intestinal transplantation. Assay: immunoSEQ multiplex PCR; the TCRdb copy retains only in-frame clones and omits some. The sample comprises tens of thousands of clones, roughly 88% of which are singletons, and around 0.11% rests with the top ten. This receptor was identified in a human donor who received an intestinal transplant. The chain has TRBV19 and TRBJ1-2; D perhaps matches TRBD1 (6 bases). Sample: unstimulated CD4+ T cells sorted from spleen or lymph node cells, taken before intestinal transplant. The CDR3 DNA is TGTGCCAGTACCTTTAGCGGGGGGCGCGTTCAGGACTATGGCTACACCTTC. Translation gives CASTFSGGRVQDYGYTF.